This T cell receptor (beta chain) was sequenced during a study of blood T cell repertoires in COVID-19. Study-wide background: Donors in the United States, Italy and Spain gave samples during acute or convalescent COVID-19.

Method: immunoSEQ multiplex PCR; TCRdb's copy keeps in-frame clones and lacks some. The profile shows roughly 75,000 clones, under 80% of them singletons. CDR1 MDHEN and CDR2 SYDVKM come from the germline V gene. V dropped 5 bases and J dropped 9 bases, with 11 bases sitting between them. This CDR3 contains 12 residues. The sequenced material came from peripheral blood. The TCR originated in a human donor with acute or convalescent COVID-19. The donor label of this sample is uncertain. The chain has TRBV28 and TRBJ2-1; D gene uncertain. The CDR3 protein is CASSRQRSEQFF. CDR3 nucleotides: TGTGCCAGCAGTCGACAAAGAAGTGAGCAGTTCTTC.